This T cell receptor (beta chain) was sequenced for a study of CD8+ T cells in alopecia areata. Germline lookup yields CDR1 KGHSH and CDR2 LQKENI. The CDR3 extends over 15 amino acids. J lost 1 base, V lost 3 bases, and 4 bases had no gene match. The treatment denotes: oral pan-JAK inhibitor, 5-10 mg twice daily. From PBMCs, CD4+ and CD8+ T cells were sorted. Sequencing used cDNA as its template, made by extracting RNA and reverse transcribing it. Only in-frame clones appear in the TCRdb table, and some are missing; sequencing was by immunoSEQ multiplex PCR. The table records approximately 280,000 clones, 55% to 75% of them present only once. About this clone itself: Its antigen is not identified.

General study findings and limits: The treated group had a single nonresponder, limiting CD8+ expansion-response conclusions. Higher clonality was seen in lesional scalp than in normal scalp, especially in alopecia totalis/universalis.

The receptor was derived from a human donor with alopecia areata. The specimen was CD4+ T cells sorted from blood, collected at week 24, from a patient treated with tofacitinib. This chain uses TRBV18 with TRBJ1-1; 8 nucleotides agree with TRBD1. The CDR3 sequence is CASSPGQGQNTEAFF. In nucleotides, the CDR3 is TGTGCCAGCTCACCTGGACAGGGCCAGAACACTGAAGCTTTCTTT. The full variable domain, with the rest looked up from reference TRBV18 and TRBJ1-1, is NAGVMQNPRHLVRRRGQEARLRCSPMKGHSHVYWYRQLPEEGLKFMVYLQKENIIDESGMPKERFSAEFPKEGPSILRIQQVVRGDSAAYFCASSPGQGQNTEAFFGQGTRLTVV.